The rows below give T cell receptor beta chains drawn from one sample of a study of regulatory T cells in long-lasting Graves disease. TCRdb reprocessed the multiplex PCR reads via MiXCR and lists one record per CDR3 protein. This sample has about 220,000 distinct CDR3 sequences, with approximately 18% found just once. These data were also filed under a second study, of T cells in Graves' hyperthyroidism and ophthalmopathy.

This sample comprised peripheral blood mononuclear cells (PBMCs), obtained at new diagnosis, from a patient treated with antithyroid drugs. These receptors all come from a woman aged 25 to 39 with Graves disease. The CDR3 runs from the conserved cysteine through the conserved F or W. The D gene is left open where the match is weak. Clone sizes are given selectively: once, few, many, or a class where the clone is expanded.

cdr3_nt: TGTGCCAGCAGCCCAGTCCCCCCTAACTATGGCTACACCTTC
cdr3_aa: CASSPVPPNYGYTF
v_call: TRBV2
clone_size: many
j_call: TRBJ1-2
cdr3_length: 14
d_call: .

cdr3_nt: TGTGCCAGCAGCGGGGCAGGGAGTTCTGGTGAAAAACTGTTTTTT
cdr3_aa: CASSGAGSSGEKLFF
v_call: TRBV2
clone_size: many
j_call: TRBJ1-4
cdr3_length: 15
d_call: .

cdr3_nt: TGTGCCAGCAGTTACGGAGGGGGGCTCTACGAGCAGTACTTC
cdr3_aa: CASSYGGGLYEQYF
v_call: TRBV6-5
clone_size: many
j_call: TRBJ2-7
cdr3_length: 14
d_call: .

cdr3_nt: TGTGCCTGGAGTGTCCGTGCCTGGGAGACCCAGTACTTC
cdr3_aa: CAWSVRAWETQYF
v_call: TRBV30
clone_size: many
j_call: TRBJ2-5
cdr3_length: 13
d_call: .

cdr3_nt: TGCAGTGCTAGAGATATGATAGGACTCCAAACTAATGAAAAACTGTTTTTT
cdr3_aa: CSARDMIGLQTNEKLFF
v_call: TRBV20-1
clone_size: .
j_call: TRBJ1-4
cdr3_length: 17
d_call: .

cdr3_nt: TGCGCCAGCAGCTTCACAGGGGGCGGTGAGAATGGCTACACCTTC
cdr3_aa: CASSFTGGGENGYTF
v_call: TRBV5-1
clone_size: many
j_call: TRBJ1-2
cdr3_length: 15
d_call: TRBD1

cdr3_nt: TGTGCCAGCAGTTACAACCGTCGCGGTCTCGGCGGGAGGGCCGTTGAGACCCAGTACTTC
cdr3_aa: CASSYNRRGLGGRAVETQYF
v_call: TRBV6-5
clone_size: .
j_call: TRBJ2-5
cdr3_length: 20
d_call: TRBD2

cdr3_nt: TGTGCCAGCAACAGGGGGCGCGAGGGCCACTATGAAGCTTTCTTT
cdr3_aa: CASNRGREGHYEAFF
v_call: TRBV2
clone_size: many
j_call: TRBJ1-1
cdr3_length: 15
d_call: TRBD1

cdr3_nt: TGTGCCAGCAGTATCTACAGGGGAATTGGACAGCCCCAGCATTTT
cdr3_aa: CASSIYRGIGQPQHF
v_call: TRBV28
clone_size: .
j_call: TRBJ1-5
cdr3_length: 15
d_call: TRBD1

cdr3_nt: TGTGCCATCAGGGAGACAGGGACAGGGGGCTACGAGCAGTACTTC
cdr3_aa: CAIRETGTGGYEQYF
v_call: TRBV10-3
clone_size: many
j_call: TRBJ2-7
cdr3_length: 15
d_call: TRBD1

cdr3_nt: TGTGCCAGCAGCGGGACTCCGTCAAGCACAGATACGCAGTATTTT
cdr3_aa: CASSGTPSSTDTQYF
v_call: TRBV7-2
clone_size: many
j_call: TRBJ2-3
cdr3_length: 15
d_call: .

cdr3_nt: TGTGCCACCAGCAGAGACGGGACTTCCTTAGTGGAGACCCAGTACTTC
cdr3_aa: CATSRDGTSLVETQYF
v_call: TRBV15
clone_size: many
j_call: TRBJ2-5
cdr3_length: 16
d_call: .

cdr3_nt: TGTGCCAGCAGCTTAGTAGGACCGGGACTAGCTACGTTCACTAGCACAGATACGCAGTATTTT
cdr3_aa: CASSLVGPGLATFTSTDTQYF
v_call: TRBV11-2
clone_size: few
j_call: TRBJ2-3
cdr3_length: 21
d_call: TRBD2

cdr3_nt: TGTGCCAGCAGTGAATTGGCCCTACGGGGCACTGAAGCTTTCTTT
cdr3_aa: CASSELALRGTEAFF
v_call: TRBV6-1
clone_size: many
j_call: TRBJ1-1
cdr3_length: 15
d_call: .

cdr3_nt: TGTGCCAGCAGGCCCTTTTCCACAAGCAATCAGCCCCAGCATTTT
cdr3_aa: CASRPFSTSNQPQHF
v_call: TRBV27
clone_size: many
j_call: TRBJ1-5
cdr3_length: 15
d_call: .

cdr3_nt: TGTGCCAGCAGTTTAGCGGGGACTGGACAGCAATCGCATTTT
cdr3_aa: CASSLAGTGQQSHF
v_call: TRBV12-3/TRBV12-4
clone_size: many
j_call: TRBJ1-5
cdr3_length: 14
d_call: .

cdr3_nt: TGTGCCATCCCAGGTACGCAGTATTTT
cdr3_aa: CAIPGTQYF
v_call: TRBV10-3
clone_size: .
j_call: TRBJ2-3
cdr3_length: 9
d_call: .

cdr3_nt: TGTGCCAGCAGCTTAGCTAGGGGCCCTAGCAACTATGGCTACACCTTC
cdr3_aa: CASSLARGPSNYGYTF
v_call: TRBV11-2
clone_size: .
j_call: TRBJ1-2
cdr3_length: 16
d_call: .

cdr3_nt: TGTGCCAGCAGTTACAGGGGACGAGAAAAACTGTTTTTT
cdr3_aa: CASSYRGREKLFF
v_call: TRBV6-5
clone_size: .
j_call: TRBJ1-4
cdr3_length: 13
d_call: .

cdr3_nt: TGCGCCAGCAGCTTGGGACCGGGTCTAGCGGGACCAGATACGCAGTATTTT
cdr3_aa: CASSLGPGLAGPDTQYF
v_call: TRBV5-1
clone_size: many
j_call: TRBJ2-3
cdr3_length: 17
d_call: TRBD2

cdr3_nt: TGTGCCAGCAGCCTATCTCTAGCGGGGGGCATAGATACGCAGTATTTT
cdr3_aa: CASSLSLAGGIDTQYF
v_call: TRBV3-1
clone_size: .
j_call: TRBJ2-3
cdr3_length: 16
d_call: TRBD2

cdr3_nt: TGTGCCAGCAGTGAAAGGCAGGGCCTTAGCAATCAGCCCCAGCATTTT
cdr3_aa: CASSERQGLSNQPQHF
v_call: TRBV6-4
clone_size: .
j_call: TRBJ1-5
cdr3_length: 16
d_call: .

cdr3_nt: TGCGCCAGCAGCGATACAAGACAGGGAATAGAGACCCAGTACTTC
cdr3_aa: CASSDTRQGIETQYF
v_call: TRBV5-1
clone_size: .
j_call: TRBJ2-5
cdr3_length: 15
d_call: TRBD1

cdr3_nt: TGCGCCAGCAGTTCACTAGCGGTCACAGATACGCAGTATTTT
cdr3_aa: CASSSLAVTDTQYF
v_call: TRBV5-1
clone_size: many
j_call: TRBJ2-3
cdr3_length: 14
d_call: TRBD2

cdr3_nt: TGTGCCAGCAGCACAGGGATCTCTGGAAACACCATATATTTT
cdr3_aa: CASSTGISGNTIYF
v_call: TRBV12-3/TRBV12-4
clone_size: many
j_call: TRBJ1-3
cdr3_length: 14
d_call: .

cdr3_nt: TGTGCCAGCTCACCCCCGGAGCGAAAAGAGACCCAGTACTTC
cdr3_aa: CASSPPERKETQYF
v_call: TRBV18
clone_size: many
j_call: TRBJ2-5
cdr3_length: 14
d_call: .

cdr3_nt: TGTGCCAGCAGCCGCGGACAGGGCGGCTACGAGCAGTACTTC
cdr3_aa: CASSRGQGGYEQYF
v_call: TRBV6-1
clone_size: many
j_call: TRBJ2-7
cdr3_length: 14
d_call: TRBD1

cdr3_nt: TGCGCCAGCAGCTTGCAGGTAGGAGGCTCCTACGAGCAGTACTTC
cdr3_aa: CASSLQVGGSYEQYF
v_call: TRBV5-1
clone_size: few
j_call: TRBJ2-7
cdr3_length: 15
d_call: .

cdr3_nt: TGTGCCACCAGCCGGGGGGGCTCCTACAATGAGCAGTTCTTC
cdr3_aa: CATSRGGSYNEQFF
v_call: TRBV24-1
clone_size: .
j_call: TRBJ2-1
cdr3_length: 14
d_call: TRBD2

cdr3_nt: TGTGCCAGCAGTTACGGCAGGGGGAACACTGAAGCTTTCTTT
cdr3_aa: CASSYGRGNTEAFF
v_call: TRBV27
clone_size: many
j_call: TRBJ1-1
cdr3_length: 14
d_call: .

cdr3_nt: TGTGCCAGTAGTATTTTTAGCGGGGGGGACTATGAGCAGTTCTTC
cdr3_aa: CASSIFSGGDYEQFF
v_call: TRBV19
clone_size: many
j_call: TRBJ2-1
cdr3_length: 15
d_call: TRBD2

cdr3_nt: TGCGCCAGCAATTCCGGGGGGCAATACGAGCAGTACTTC
cdr3_aa: CASNSGGQYEQYF
v_call: TRBV5-1
clone_size: many
j_call: TRBJ2-7
cdr3_length: 13
d_call: .

cdr3_nt: TGCAGTGCTAGAGATCTCGAGGGACGGACTGTAAACGACGAGCAGTACTTC
cdr3_aa: CSARDLEGRTVNDEQYF
v_call: TRBV20-1
clone_size: many
j_call: TRBJ2-7
cdr3_length: 17
d_call: .

cdr3_nt: TGTGCCAGCAGCAGCACCGGGACTAGCGGGAGGGCAGGGATACCCTACGAGCAGTACTTC
cdr3_aa: CASSSTGTSGRAGIPYEQYF
v_call: TRBV6-1
clone_size: many
j_call: TRBJ2-7
cdr3_length: 20
d_call: TRBD2

cdr3_nt: TGTGCCAGCAGCTTCACTACAGGGTACACAGATACGCAGTATTTT
cdr3_aa: CASSFTTGYTDTQYF
v_call: TRBV9
clone_size: many
j_call: TRBJ2-3
cdr3_length: 15
d_call: .

cdr3_nt: TGTGCCAGCAGTCCAGACTCGGTTTATGGCTACACCTTC
cdr3_aa: CASSPDSVYGYTF
v_call: TRBV12-3/TRBV12-4
clone_size: many
j_call: TRBJ1-2
cdr3_length: 13
d_call: .

cdr3_nt: TGTGCCAGCAGCCAGGTCCAGGGATTCACAGATACGCAGTATTTT
cdr3_aa: CASSQVQGFTDTQYF
v_call: TRBV6-1
clone_size: many
j_call: TRBJ2-3
cdr3_length: 15
d_call: .

cdr3_nt: TGCAGTGCTCCCACTTCTAGCGGGGGGGCCGCCGGGGAGCTGTTTTTT
cdr3_aa: CSAPTSSGGAAGELFF
v_call: TRBV20-1
clone_size: many
j_call: TRBJ2-2
cdr3_length: 16
d_call: TRBD2

cdr3_nt: TGTGCCAGCAGCTTAGATCCGGACCTCCCCTCCTACGAGCAGTACTTC
cdr3_aa: CASSLDPDLPSYEQYF
v_call: TRBV11-2
clone_size: .
j_call: TRBJ2-7
cdr3_length: 16
d_call: .